The 13 T cell receptor beta chains below come from one sample, sequenced in a study of radiation and T cells in renal cell carcinoma. Time point here: blood 4 weeks post-SBRT, at nephrectomy. Treatment described: 15 Gy SBRT to primary tumor, nephrectomy 4 weeks later. The table came from immunoSEQ multiplex PCR; TCRdb's copy has only in-frame clones and leaves some out. The profile shows about 150,000 clones, 75% to 90% of them singletons. Specimen: blood, collected from a patient whose treatment included radiotherapy and nephrectomy. The receptors come from a woman aged 50 to 65 with renal cell carcinoma.

The rearrangement links TRBV5-1 to TRBJ2-1; TRBD1 aligns across 10 bases. CDR1 and CDR2 (germline): SGHRS, YFSETQ. The CDR3 consists of 13 residues. The ends lost 5 bases at V and 6 bases at J; junction bases unmatched: 2. The CDR3: CASRRTGGNEQFF. The CDR3, as DNA: TGCGCCAGCAGACGGACAGGGGGCAATGAGCAGTTCTTC.

The chain joins TRBV28 to TRBJ2-3, with 7 nucleotides matching TRBD2. Germline CDR1 reads MDHEN; CDR2 reads SYDVKM. This CDR3 contains 13 residues. Losses at the gene ends were 7 bases for V and 0 bases for J; bases not matched to a gene: 1. DNA for the CDR3: TGTGCCAGCAACGGGGGGAGCACAGATACGCAGTATTTT. Protein: CASNGGSTDTQYF.

This clone was seen a handful of times. This sample also contains other DNA sequences that code for the same CDR3. The chain carries TRBV19 and TRBJ1-4; D is unresolved. This CDR3 is 14 amino acids long. Per the germline V gene, CDR1 is LNHDA and CDR2 is SQIVND (reference sequence). V lost 2 bases and J lost 0, with 4 bases in between. CDR3 region: CASSITATNEKLFF. For the CDR3, the DNA is TGTGCCAGTAGTATAACGGCAACTAATGAAAAACTGTTTTTT.

This clone appeared once. This chain joins TRBV5-6 and TRBJ1-5; D is undetermined. From germline, CDR1 is SGHDT and CDR2 YYEEEE. The CDR3 length is 13 residues. With 0 bases removed from V and 9 bases from J, the gap between germline ends came to 10 bases. This CDR3 is CASSLGESRPQHF. The CDR3 DNA reads TGTGCCAGCAGCTTGGGGGAGAGCCGGCCCCAGCATTTT.

This chain links TRBV7-2 with TRBJ2-3; either TRBD1 or TRBD2 may supply D (5 bases each). In germline, CDR1 is SGHTA, CDR2 FQGNSA. This CDR3 region has 16 residues. Trimming removed 2 bases from V and 1 base from J, with 13 bases in between. In nucleotides, the CDR3 is TGTGCCAGCAGCTTAACCCGGGACCGAGGCACAGATACGCAGTATTTT. Its protein product is CASSLTRDRGTDTQYF.

This chain's CDR3 is CAWTLGNYGYTF. The CDR3 DNA sequence: TGTGCCTGGACGCTAGGGAACTATGGCTACACCTTC. J is TRBJ1-2 and V is TRBV30, with no clear D. The V end lost 4 bases, the J end lost 2 bases, and 8 bases lay between the germline ends. This CDR3 is built from 12 residues. Germline assignment: CDR1 GTSNPN and CDR2 SVGIG (reference sequence).

This clone appeared a single time. This chain links TRBV11-3 with TRBJ2-1; 7 bases line up with TRBD2. CDR1 is SGHNT and CDR2 is YENEEA in the germline V gene. Trimming took 3 bases from V and 7 from J; bases not matched to a gene: 9. This CDR3 comprises 15 residues. This CDR3 is CASSFGQGGANEQFF. The CDR3 nucleotides are TGTGCCAGCAGCTTTGGGCAGGGAGGGGCTAATGAGCAGTTCTTC.

V gene TRBV5-1 combines with J gene TRBJ2-5; 10 bases agree with TRBD2. CDR3 size: 15 residues. Germline V gene sequence: CDR1 SGHRS, CDR2 YFSETQ. The trim removed 0 bases at V and 4 bases at J, leaving 3 bases unmatched. The CDR3 region has the DNA TGCGCCAGCAGCTTGGGAGCGGGGGGGCCAGAGACCCAGTACTTC. Protein sequence: CASSLGAGGPETQYF.

The V gene is TRBV7-2, the J gene TRBJ1-2; 9 bases are shared with TRBD1. The germline V gene encodes CDR1 SGHTA and CDR2 FQGNSA. The CDR3 totals 16 residues. Germline trimming cut 4 bases from V and 1 base from J; bases unmatched to any gene: 7. The CDR3: CASSSSPGQGNYGYTF. The CDR3 nucleotides are TGTGCCAGCAGCTCCTCCCCGGGACAGGGTAACTATGGCTACACCTTC. Full variable domain (missing parts from reference TRBV7-2 and TRBJ1-2): GAGVSQSPSNKVTEKGKDVELRCDPISGHTALYWYRQSLGQGLEFLIYFQGNSAPDKSGLPSDRFSAERTGGSVSTLTIQRTQQEDSAVYLCASSSSPGQGNYGYTFGSGTRLTVV.

Written as DNA, the CDR3 is TGTGCCAGCAGTTACTCGGGGACGAGCTCAGCTTTCTTT. Its protein is CASSYSGTSSAFF. The gene calls are TRBV6-5 and TRBJ1-1, with D possibly being TRBD1 (5 bases). Germline CDR1 MNHEY, CDR2 SVGAGI. The V and J ends lost 0 bases and 10 bases respectively, with 12 bases between them. The CDR3 consists of 13 residues.

V and J are TRBV4-3 and TRBJ1-1, with 10 bases that match TRBD1. V was clipped by 2 bases and J by 10 bases; unmatched bases: 10. In germline, CDR1 is LGHNA, CDR2 YSLEER. The CDR3 loop spans 15 amino acids. The CDR3 bases are TGCGCCAGCAGCCAACCCCCCCCGGGACAGGGGACAGCTTTCTTT. This sequence encodes CASSQPPPGQGTAFF.

The chain recombines TRBV19 with TRBJ2-7; 7 bases line up with TRBD1. The length of the CDR3 is 16 residues. Germline-derived CDR1 and CDR2 are LNHDA and SQIVND (reference sequence). The ends lost 8 bases at V and 5 bases at J; junction bases unmatched: 18. DNA of the CDR3: TGTGCCAGTTGCCGTTCACCGGGACAGAGAACCCACGAGCAGTACTTC. Translating gives CASCRSPGQRTHEQYF.

The V and J genes are TRBV5-4 and TRBJ2-7; 11 positions agree with TRBD2. Germline V lookup: CDR1 SGHNT, CDR2 YYREEE (reference sequence). The CDR3 has 15 amino acids. Trimming at V came to 7 bases and at J to 2 bases, leaving 8 bases not matched to a gene. The CDR3 spells CASAPGLAAAYEQYF. CDR3 nucleotide sequence: TGTGCCAGCGCCCCGGGACTAGCGGCCGCCTACGAGCAGTACTTC.